A single sample is the source of the 19 T cell receptor beta chains below, sequenced in a study of blood T cell repertoires in COVID-19. Libraries were prepared by immunoSEQ multiplex PCR; TCRdb keeps only in-frame clonotypes and omits some of them. The profile covers roughly 70,000 clones, with roughly nine tenths appearing a single time and roughly 4.5% taken by the ten largest. What was sequenced was peripheral blood. All receptors derive from a woman aged 50 to 65 with active COVID-19.

CDR3 in amino acids: CASSRGTSGTYEQYF. CDR3 sequence (DNA): TGTGCCAGCAGTCGCGGGACTAGCGGGACCTACGAGCAGTACTTC. The chain employs TRBV6-5 and TRBJ2-7; 13 nucleotides line up with TRBD2. CDR1 and CDR2 (germline): MNHEY, SVGAGI. CDR3 size: 15 residues. Unmatched junction bases numbered 3, after V lost 5 bases and J lost 2 bases.

The gene calls are TRBV9 and TRBJ2-2; 9 bases agree with TRBD2. The CDR3 covers 15 residues. The V gene's germline CDR1 is SGDLS and CDR2 YYNGEE. V shed 4 bases, J shed 5 bases, and the junction held 6 bases outside the gene matches. The CDR3 spells CASSIRGLATGELFF. As DNA, the CDR3 is TGTGCCAGCAGCATTAGAGGACTAGCGACCGGGGAGCTGTTTTTT.

This clone has only one observation. CDR3 DNA: TGTGCCAGTAGTATAACTAGCGGGAGGGCCCGGGGCGGGGAGCTGTTTTTT. It is translated as CASSITSGRARGGELFF. This sequence joins TRBV19 and TRBJ2-2; 13 positions match TRBD2. Germline CDR1 is LNHDA and CDR2 is SQIVND (reference sequence). The CDR3 runs 17 residues. The V segment lost 2 bases and the J segment 7 bases; nucleotides outside the gene matches: 7.

This clone was counted only a few times. CDR3 in amino acids: CATSGGASYEQYF. CDR3 nucleotide sequence: TGTGCCACCAGCGGAGGAGCATCCTACGAGCAGTACTTC. The genes are TRBV15 and TRBJ2-7, with a possible D match to TRBD2 (5 bases). V was pared by 5 bases and J by 1 base, with 9 bases between. This CDR3 has 13 residues. Looked up from germline, CDR1 is LNHNV and CDR2 is YYDKDF (reference sequence).

The V gene is TRBV5-1, the J gene TRBJ1-2; D uncertain. The germline gives CDR1 SGHRS, CDR2 YFSETQ. The V end lost 4 bases, the J end lost 8 bases, and 9 bases lay between the germline ends. CDR3 size: 11 residues. CDR3 loop: CASSAQQGYTF. CDR3 DNA: TGCGCCAGCAGCGCCCAACAGGGCTACACCTTC.

This chain joins TRBV24-1 and TRBJ2-1; 7 bases match TRBD2. The CDR3 length is 15 residues. V lost 3 bases to trimming and J lost 5 bases; unmatched junction nucleotides: 6. Germline V gene data show CDR1 as KGHDR and CDR2 as SFDVKD. CDR3 DNA sequence: TGTGCCACCAGTGATCCCGTCGGACTAGACAATGAGCAGTTCTTC. It is translated as CATSDPVGLDNEQFF.

The chain couples TRBV27 to TRBJ2-1; perhaps TRBD2 as D (7 bases). Germline CDR1 MNHEY, CDR2 SMNVEV (reference sequence). This CDR3 is 14 amino acids long. V lost 7 bases to trimming and J lost 7 bases, with 17 bases between them. The CDR3 reads CASTIGGAVNEQFF. The CDR3, as DNA: TGTGCCAGCACCATAGGGGGGGCGGTAAATGAGCAGTTCTTC.

A single count supports this clone. The CDR3 DNA reads as TGTGCCAGCAGTTACACCCCCGGGACAGGGTCCTACGAGCAGTACTTC. It encodes CASSYTPGTGSYEQYF. The V call is TRBV6-6, the J call TRBJ2-7; 9 bases map to TRBD1. CDR3 size: 16 residues. Germline V CDR1 and CDR2: MNHNY, SVGAGI (reference sequence). The ends lost 2 bases at V and 1 base at J; junction bases unmatched: 6.

The gene calls are TRBV19 and TRBJ2-3; D perhaps matches TRBD1 (5 bases). Per the germline V gene, CDR1 is LNHDA and CDR2 is SQIVND (reference sequence). The CDR3 spans 18 residues. Trimming took off 3 bases at V and 6 bases at J, with 25 bases between the two ends. In DNA form, the CDR3 reads TGTGCCAGTAGTATCCCCGGCGCTAGGGGCCGGGCTTTCGATACGCAGTATTTT. Encoded protein: CASSIPGARGRAFDTQYF.

This clone occurred a few times. V is TRBV7-3 and J is TRBJ2-2, with D tentatively TRBD1 (5 bases). Germline V gene sequence: CDR1 SGHTA, CDR2 FQGTGA. There are 12 residues in the CDR3. Trimming removed 5 bases at V and 4 bases at J, with 5 bases between. The CDR3 DNA is TGTGCCAGCAGCCAGGGCACCGGGGAGCTGTTTTTT. This gives the protein CASSQGTGELFF.

V usage is TRBV27 and J usage is TRBJ1-1, with 9 bases fitting TRBD1. The CDR3 is 15 amino acids. The V and J ends lost 2 bases and 0 bases, in that order; junction bases with no gene match: 1. Germline V gene lookup returns CDR1 MNHEY and CDR2 SMNVEV (reference sequence). The DNA for the CDR3 is TGTGCCAGCAGTTTAGGGACAGGGATGAACACTGAAGCTTTCTTT. The encoded protein is CASSLGTGMNTEAFF.

The gene calls are TRBV5-6 and TRBJ1-1; D is unresolved. This CDR3 contains 14 residues. V lost 0 bases and J 7 bases, leaving 13 bases between the germline ends. The germline CDR1 and CDR2 sequences are SGHDT and YYEEEE. The CDR3 bases are TGTGCCAGCAGCTTGGGTGGGCAGAATATTGAAGCTTTCTTT. Translation gives CASSLGGQNIEAFF.

This rearrangement joins TRBV19 to TRBJ2-7; no definite D call. This CDR3 spans 13 amino acids. Germline assignment: CDR1 LNHDA and CDR2 SQIVND (reference sequence). Trimming left V 1 base short and J 4 bases short, with 8 bases between. The CDR3 DNA is TGTGCCAGTAGTATAGGCGGTAATTACGAGCAGTACTTC. Translating it yields CASSIGGNYEQYF.

CDR3 DNA: TGTGCCAGCAGCGTAGCTACCAAACCCCAAGAGACCCAGTACTTC. It translates to CASSVATKPQETQYF. The V call is TRBV9, the J call TRBJ2-5; D uncertain. Trimming pared 0 bases from V and 1 base from J, leaving 10 bases between. Germline V gene sequence: CDR1 SGDLS, CDR2 YYNGEE. The CDR3 is 15 amino acids.

The chain carries TRBV10-3 and TRBJ2-1, with 7 bases aligning to TRBD2. There are 12 residues in the CDR3. Unmatched junction bases numbered 4, after V lost 7 bases and J lost 7 bases. Germline values: CDR1 ENHRY, CDR2 SYGVKD. CDR3 protein: CAITGLGNEQFF. CDR3 DNA: TGTGCCATCACCGGACTAGGGAATGAGCAGTTCTTC.

This rearrangement joins TRBV6-5 to TRBJ1-3; D gene unclear. The V gene's germline CDR1 is MNHEY and CDR2 SVGAGI. There are 14 residues in the CDR3. V dropped 10 bases and J dropped 4 bases, with 17 bases sitting between them. The CDR3 DNA reads TGTGCCACCCAGCGGGGATCCACCGGAAACACCATATATTTT. Translating gives CATQRGSTGNTIYF.

The rearrangement joins TRBV14 to TRBJ2-7, with TRBD1 as a possible D gene (5 bases). The germline V and J ends were trimmed by 4 bases and 2 bases, with 12 bases remaining between them. Germline loops: CDR1 SGHDN, CDR2 FVKESK. CDR3 size: 14 residues. CDR3 DNA: TGTGCCAGCAGCCCAGCTATAGGGGCCTACGAGCAGTACTTC. Its protein is CASSPAIGAYEQYF.

The chain carries TRBV4-1 and TRBJ1-1; D unresolved. CDR3 length: 14 amino acids. Trimming left V 4 bases short and J 6 bases short, with 15 bases between. Germline values: CDR1 MGHRA, CDR2 YSYEKL. As DNA, the CDR3 is TGCGCCAGCAGCCCCGCCGCGGGTATGGCTGAAGCTTTCTTT. Amino acids: CASSPAAGMAEAFF.

This clone was picked up a small number of times. The chain couples TRBV29-1 to TRBJ2-3; possibly TRBD2 for D (6 bases). Germline V lookup: CDR1 SQVTM, CDR2 ANQGSEA. Trimming left V 3 bases short and J 5 bases short, with 18 bases between. The CDR3 totals 15 residues. The CDR3 nucleotides read TGCAGCGTTGAGAGGGCGTGGGTGGGGGGAGATACGCAGTATTTT. It codes for CSVERAWVGGDTQYF.